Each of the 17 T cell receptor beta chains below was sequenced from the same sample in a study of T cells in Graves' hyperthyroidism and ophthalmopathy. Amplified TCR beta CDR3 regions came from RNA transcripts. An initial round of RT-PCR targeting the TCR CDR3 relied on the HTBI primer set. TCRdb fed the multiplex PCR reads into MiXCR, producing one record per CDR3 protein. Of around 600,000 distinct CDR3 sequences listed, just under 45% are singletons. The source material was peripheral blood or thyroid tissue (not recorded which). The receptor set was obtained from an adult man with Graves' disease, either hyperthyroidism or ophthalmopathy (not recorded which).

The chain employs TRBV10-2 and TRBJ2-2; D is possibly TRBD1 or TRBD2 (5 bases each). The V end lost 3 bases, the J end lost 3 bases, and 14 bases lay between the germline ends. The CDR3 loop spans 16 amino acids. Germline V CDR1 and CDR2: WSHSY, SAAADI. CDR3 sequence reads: CASSEGTPKDTGELFF. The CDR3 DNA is TGCGCCAGCAGTGAAGGGACCCCGAAGGACACCGGGGAGCTGTTTTTT.

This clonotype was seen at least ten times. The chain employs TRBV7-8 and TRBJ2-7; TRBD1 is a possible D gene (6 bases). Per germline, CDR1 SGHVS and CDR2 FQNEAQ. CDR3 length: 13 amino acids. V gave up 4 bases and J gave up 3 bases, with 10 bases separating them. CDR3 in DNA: TGTGCCAGCAGCTACGACAGGAGCTACGAGCAGTACTTC. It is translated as CASSYDRSYEQYF.

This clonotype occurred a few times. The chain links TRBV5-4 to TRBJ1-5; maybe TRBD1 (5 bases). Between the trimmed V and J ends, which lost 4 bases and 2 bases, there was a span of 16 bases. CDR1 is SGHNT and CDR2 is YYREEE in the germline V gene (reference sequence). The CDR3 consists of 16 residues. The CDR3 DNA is TGTGCCAGCAGCCGTAGTTCTAAAGGGGGCAATCAGCCCCAGCATTTT. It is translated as CASSRSSKGGNQPQHF.

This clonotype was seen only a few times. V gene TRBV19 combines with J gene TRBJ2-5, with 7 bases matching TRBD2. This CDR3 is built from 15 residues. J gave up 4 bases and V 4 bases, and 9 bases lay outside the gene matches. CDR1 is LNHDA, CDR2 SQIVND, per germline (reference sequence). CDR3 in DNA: TGTGCCAGTAGTACCTCAGCGGGACTCGGAGAGACCCAGTACTTC. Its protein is CASSTSAGLGETQYF.

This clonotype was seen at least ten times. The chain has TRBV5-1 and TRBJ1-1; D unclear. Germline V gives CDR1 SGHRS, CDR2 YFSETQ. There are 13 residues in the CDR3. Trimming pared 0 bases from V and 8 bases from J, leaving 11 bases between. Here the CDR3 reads CASSLAVGQEAFF. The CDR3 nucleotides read TGCGCCAGCAGCTTGGCAGTCGGTCAAGAAGCTTTCTTT.

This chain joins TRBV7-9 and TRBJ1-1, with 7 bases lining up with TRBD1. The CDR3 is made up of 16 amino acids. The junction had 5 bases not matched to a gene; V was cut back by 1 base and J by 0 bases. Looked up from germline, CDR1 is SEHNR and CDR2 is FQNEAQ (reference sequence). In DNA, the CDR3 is TGTGCCAGCAGCTTAGAGGGGGGACAGTTGAACACTGAAGCTTTCTTT. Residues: CASSLEGGQLNTEAFF.

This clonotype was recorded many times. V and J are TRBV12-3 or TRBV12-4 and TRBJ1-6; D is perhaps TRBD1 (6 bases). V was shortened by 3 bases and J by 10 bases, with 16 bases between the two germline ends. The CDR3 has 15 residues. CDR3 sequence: CASSFSGGRRSPLHF. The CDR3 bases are TGTGCCAGCAGTTTTTCGGGGGGCAGGAGATCACCCCTCCACTTT.

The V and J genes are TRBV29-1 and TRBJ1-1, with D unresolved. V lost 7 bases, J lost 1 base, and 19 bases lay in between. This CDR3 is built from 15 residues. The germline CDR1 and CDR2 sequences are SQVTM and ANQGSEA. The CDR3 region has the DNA TGCAGCGCCTTCGTCCCGGGATTTAAGAACACTGAAGCTTTCTTT. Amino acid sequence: CSAFVPGFKNTEAFF.

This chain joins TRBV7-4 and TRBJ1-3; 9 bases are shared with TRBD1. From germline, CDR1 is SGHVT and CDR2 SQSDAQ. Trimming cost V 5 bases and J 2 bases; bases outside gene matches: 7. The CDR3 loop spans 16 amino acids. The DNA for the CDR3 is TGTGCCAGCAGCCAAGGGGACAGGGTAACTGGAAACACCATATATTTT. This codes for CASSQGDRVTGNTIYF.

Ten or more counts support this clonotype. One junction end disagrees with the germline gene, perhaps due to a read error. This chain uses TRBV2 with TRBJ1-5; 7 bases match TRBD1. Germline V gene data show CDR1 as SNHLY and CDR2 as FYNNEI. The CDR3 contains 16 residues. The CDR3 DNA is TGTGCCAGCAGGGAAGCTACCAGGGGGAGCAATCAGCCCCAGCATTTT. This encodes CASREATRGSNQPQHF. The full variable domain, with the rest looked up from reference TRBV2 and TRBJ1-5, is EPEVTQTPSHQVTQMGQEVILRCVPISNHLYFYWYRQILGQKVEFLVSFYNNEISEKSEIFDDQFSVERPDGSNFTLKIRSTKLEDSAMYFCASREATRGSNQPQHFGDGTRLSIL.

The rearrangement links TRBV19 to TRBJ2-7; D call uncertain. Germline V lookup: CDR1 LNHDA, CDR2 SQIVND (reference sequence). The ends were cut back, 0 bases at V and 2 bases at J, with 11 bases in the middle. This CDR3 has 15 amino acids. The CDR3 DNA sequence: TGTGCCAGTAGTATAGAGGGCAGCAACACCTACGAGCAGTACTTC. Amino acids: CASSIEGSNTYEQYF.

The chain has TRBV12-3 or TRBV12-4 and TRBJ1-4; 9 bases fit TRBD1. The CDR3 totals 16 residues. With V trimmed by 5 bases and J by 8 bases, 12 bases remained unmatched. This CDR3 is CASSLHGQGTYEKLFF. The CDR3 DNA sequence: TGTGCCAGCAGTCTCCATGGACAGGGGACATACGAAAAACTGTTTTTT.

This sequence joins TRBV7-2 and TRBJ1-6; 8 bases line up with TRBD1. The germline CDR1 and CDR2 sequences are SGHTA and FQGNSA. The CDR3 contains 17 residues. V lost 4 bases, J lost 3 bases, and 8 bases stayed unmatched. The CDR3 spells CASSSPETGVYNSPLHF. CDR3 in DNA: TGTGCCAGCAGCTCGCCCGAGACAGGGGTCTATAATTCACCCCTCCACTTT. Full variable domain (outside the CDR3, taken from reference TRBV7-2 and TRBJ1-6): GAGVSQSPSNKVTEKGKDVELRCDPISGHTALYWYRQSLGQGLEFLIYFQGNSAPDKSGLPSDRFSAERTGGSVSTLTIQRTQQEDSAVYLCASSSPETGVYNSPLHFGNGTRLTVT.

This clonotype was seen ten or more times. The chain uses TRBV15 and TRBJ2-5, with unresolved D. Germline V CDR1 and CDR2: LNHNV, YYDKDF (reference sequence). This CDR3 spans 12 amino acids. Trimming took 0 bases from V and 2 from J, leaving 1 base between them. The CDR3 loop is CATSRDQETQYF. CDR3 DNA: TGTGCCACCAGCAGAGATCAAGAGACCCAGTACTTC.

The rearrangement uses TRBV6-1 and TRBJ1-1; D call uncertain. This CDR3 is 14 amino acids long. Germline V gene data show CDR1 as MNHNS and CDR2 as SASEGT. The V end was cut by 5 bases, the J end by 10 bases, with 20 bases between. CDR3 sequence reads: CASSSSDGEPGAFF. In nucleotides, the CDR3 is TGTGCCAGCAGTTCGTCTGACGGTGAACCTGGAGCTTTCTTT.

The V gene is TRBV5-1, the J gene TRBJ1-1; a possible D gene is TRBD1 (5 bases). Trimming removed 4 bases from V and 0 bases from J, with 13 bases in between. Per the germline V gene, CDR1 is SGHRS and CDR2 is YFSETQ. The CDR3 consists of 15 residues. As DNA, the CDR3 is TGCGCCAGCAGCGTCTCAGGGTCCGTGAACACTGAAGCTTTCTTT. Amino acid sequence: CASSVSGSVNTEAFF. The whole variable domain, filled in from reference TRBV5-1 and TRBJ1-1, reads KAGVTQTPRYLIKTRGQQVTLSCSPISGHRSVSWYQQTPGQGLQFLFEYFSETQRNKGNFPGRFSGRQFSNSRSEMNVSTLELGDSALYLCASSVSGSVNTEAFFGQGTRLTVV.

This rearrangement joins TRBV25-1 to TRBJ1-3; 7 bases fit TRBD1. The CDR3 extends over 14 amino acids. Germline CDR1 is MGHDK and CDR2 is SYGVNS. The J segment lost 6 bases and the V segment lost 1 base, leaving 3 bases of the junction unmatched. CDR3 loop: CASSEWGQINTIYF. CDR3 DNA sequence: TGTGCCAGCAGTGAATGGGGACAGATAAACACCATATATTTT.